This TCR beta chain derives from a study of sequential checkpoint blockade in melanoma. Overall study: Patients were randomized 1:1 to nivolumab-then-ipilimumab or ipilimumab-then-nivolumab first-line. Maintenance nivolumab came after either treatment sequence.

Documented treatment: randomized to nivolumab then ipilimumab (arm A) or the reverse (arm B). Live CD3+CD8+ CD19− CD56− cells were sorted from PBMCs. Profiled with immunoSEQ multiplex PCR; TCRdb holds only in-frame clones, not every one. The sample contains 25,000 to 30,000 clones, nearly 85% of which appear only once. The CDR3 runs to 16 residues. Trimming left V 4 bases short and J 1 base short, with 16 bases between. Germline loops: CDR1 LGHNA, CDR2 YNFKEQ. The V gene is TRBV4-2, the J gene TRBJ1-1; a weak D match, TRBD1 (5 bases). The receptor was derived from a human donor with melanoma. The starting material was CD8+ T cells sorted from blood (inferred from file names), obtained from a patient given nivolumab and ipilimumab in sequence. The chain's CDR3 is CASSPLPQGGNTEAFF. CDR3 nucleotides: TGTGCCAGCAGCCCCCTCCCCCAGGGTGGGAACACTGAAGCTTTCTTT.